The clone carrying this T cell receptor (beta chain) showed up many times. Its antigen is undetermined. The germline gene is not matched at one end of the junction; a read error may be the cause. Bulk tumor genomic DNA constituted the template, at 600 ng per sample. Doctors removed several biopsies from each primary tumor during surgery, keeping them far apart. Those enrolled were patients newly diagnosed with untreated non-small cell lung cancer and undergoing curative surgery. The sample belongs to a study of immune heterogeneity within non-small cell lung tumors. A multiplex PCR containing 32 V primers and 13 J primers was used to amplify TCR beta CDR3. TCRdb analysed the multiplex PCR reads with MiXCR anew, one entry per CDR3 protein. Of 5,000 to 6,000 distinct CDR3 sequences in the sample, under 25% were seen once. Overall study results and limits: Recurrence of identical dominant CDR3 beta clonotypes was observed across intrapatient tumor sites, concomitant with site-unique high-frequency clones.

The TCR originated in a woman in her sixties or seventies with non-small cell lung cancer. The sample was lung tumor tissue.

CDR3 in amino acids: CAGSSHEQYF. CDR3 nucleotides: TGTGCCGGGAGCTCCCACGAGCAGTACTTC. The chain joins TRBV7-6 to TRBJ2-7, with D possibly being TRBD2 (5 bases). CDR3 length: 10 residues. Germline loops: CDR1 SGHVS, CDR2 FNYEAQ.